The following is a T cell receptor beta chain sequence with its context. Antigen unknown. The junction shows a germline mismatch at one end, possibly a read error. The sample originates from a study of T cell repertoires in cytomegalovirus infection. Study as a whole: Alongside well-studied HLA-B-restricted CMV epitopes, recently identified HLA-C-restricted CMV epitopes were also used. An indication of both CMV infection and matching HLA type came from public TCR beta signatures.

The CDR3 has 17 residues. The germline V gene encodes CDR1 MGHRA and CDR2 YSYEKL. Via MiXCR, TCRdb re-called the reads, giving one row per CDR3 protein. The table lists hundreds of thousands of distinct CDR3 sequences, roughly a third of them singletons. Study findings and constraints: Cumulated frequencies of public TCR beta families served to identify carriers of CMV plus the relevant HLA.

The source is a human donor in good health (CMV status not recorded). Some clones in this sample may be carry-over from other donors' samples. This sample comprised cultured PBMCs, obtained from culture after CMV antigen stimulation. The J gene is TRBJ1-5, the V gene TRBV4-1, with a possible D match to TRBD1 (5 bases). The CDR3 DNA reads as TGTGCCAGCAGCCAAGGGCCTTTACTCAGGGCTCTTCAGCCCCAGCATTTT. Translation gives CASSQGPLLRALQPQHF.